The T cell receptor beta chain described here comes from a study of molecular identifiers for immune sequencing clone quantification. This clonotype has just a few counts. The germline CDR1 and CDR2 sequences are KGHSY and FQNENV. This CDR3 comprises 14 residues. V gave up 4 bases and J gave up 2 bases, with 12 bases separating them. When naive CD8 T cells were sorted, they were gated as CD8+CD4-CCR7+CD45RA+. MiXCR was run by TCRdb on the PCR reads, yielding one entry per CDR3 protein. This table holds some 680,000 distinct CDR3 sequences, roughly 27% found once. The TCR comes from a human donor in good health. Some libraries in this study had Jurkat cell RNA spiked in. Sequencing input: naive CD8+ T cells from blood, with Jurkat cell RNA spiked in. Subset noted: FACS-sorted CD8+CD4-CCR7+CD45RA+ naive T cells. The chain has TRBV16 and TRBJ2-7; a weak D match, TRBD1 (7 bases). The CDR3: CASSRGDSPYEQYF. The CDR3 DNA follows: TGTGCCAGCAGCCGCGGGGACAGTCCCTACGAGCAGTACTTC.